This T cell receptor (beta chain) derives from a study of blood T cell repertoires in COVID-19. This clone was recorded a few times. The ends lost 2 bases at V and 5 bases at J; junction bases unmatched: 5. The CDR3 totals 15 residues. Germline CDR1 is SGHTA and CDR2 is FQGTGA. Sequencing was performed with immunoSEQ multiplex PCR; in TCRdb, only in-frame clones are kept and a portion is missing. The sample includes 95,000 to 150,000 clones, just under 80% seen only once; the top ten take 25%. The source material was peripheral blood. This sequence was found in a human donor in a cohort sampled during active COVID-19. V is TRBV7-3 and J is TRBJ1-1; the match to TRBD1 covers 10 bases. The CDR3 protein is CASSLAGTGVTEAFF. In DNA form, the CDR3 reads TGTGCCAGCAGCTTAGCCGGGACAGGGGTTACTGAAGCTTTCTTT.